Given below is one TCR beta chain in context. Its antigen is currently unknown. This specimen comes from a study of cytomegalovirus exposure and HLA in healthy donors. The overall study: A subsequent analysis reported that the 120 validation repertoires were produced on the same platform that had also been used for the 666 first-cohort repertoires.

Study-level results: Among TCR sequences, most were rare, though some public TCRs appeared in many donors.

Sequencing was performed with immunoSEQ multiplex PCR; in TCRdb, only in-frame clones are kept and a portion is missing. The table has around 250,000 clones, around 90% seen once. Sequenced: PBMCs. The origin of this receptor is a woman aged 25-40 years in good health and CMV-seronegative.

Here the CDR3 reads CASSIPLGGKGGNIQYF. CDR3 in DNA: TGTGCCAGTAGTATTCCCCTGGGGGGCAAAGGAGGAAACATTCAGTACTTC. The V call is TRBV19, the J call TRBJ2-4, with D perhaps assigned TRBD1 or TRBD2 (6 bases each). This CDR3 is built from 17 residues. Germline loops: CDR1 LNHDA, CDR2 SQIVND (reference sequence). V lost 3 bases and J 6 bases, leaving 21 bases between the germline ends.